Detailed here is one T cell receptor beta chain. What it recognizes is unknown. This CDR3 comprises 17 residues. The germline V gene has CDR1 DFQATT and CDR2 SNEGSKA (reference sequence). V lost 6 bases to trimming and J lost 0 bases; unmatched junction nucleotides: 11. The TCR beta cDNA libraries carried unique molecular identifiers. MiXCR, run by TCRdb on the PCR reads, gives a single entry per CDR3 protein. This repertoire shows some 160,000 distinct CDR3 sequences, around 36% found once; its top ten account for under 30%. The data originate from a study of post-analysis software for immune sequencing data. Study overall: Disease trajectories encompassed relapsing-remitting, secondary progressive and progressive-relapsing multiple sclerosis.

Study-level points and caveats: In multiple sclerosis, normalized Chao1 diversity was significantly below that of controls.

The chain employs TRBV20-1 and TRBJ2-1; 10 nucleotides agree with TRBD1. This sample comprised blood, obtained after autologous hematopoietic stem cell transplantation. The sequence was collected from a girl aged 10-17 years with multiple sclerosis. The CDR3 DNA reads as TGCAGTGCCACCGGGACAGGGGCGGCTGGCTCCTACAATGAGCAGTTCTTC. This encodes CSATGTGAAGSYNEQFF.